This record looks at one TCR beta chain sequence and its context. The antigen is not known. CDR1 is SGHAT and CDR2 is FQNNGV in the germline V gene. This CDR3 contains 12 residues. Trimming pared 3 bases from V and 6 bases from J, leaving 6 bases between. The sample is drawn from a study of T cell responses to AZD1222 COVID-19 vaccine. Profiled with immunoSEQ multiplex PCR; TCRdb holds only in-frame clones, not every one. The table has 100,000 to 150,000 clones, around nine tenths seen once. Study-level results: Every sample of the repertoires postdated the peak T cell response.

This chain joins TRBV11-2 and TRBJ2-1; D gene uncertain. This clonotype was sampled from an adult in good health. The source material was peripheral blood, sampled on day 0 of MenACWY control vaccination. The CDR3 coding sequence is TGTGCCAGCAGCTTTAATAGCAATGAGCAGTTCTTC. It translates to CASSFNSNEQFF.